This T cell receptor beta chain was recovered during a study of OX40 agonist ivuxolimab in advanced cancers. Profiled with immunoSEQ multiplex PCR; TCRdb holds only in-frame clones, not every one. The sample lists 13,000 or so clones; about 80% were seen once. The origin of this receptor is an adult with an advanced solid tumor such as melanoma, head and neck, liver or kidney cancer. The material sequenced was CD4+ or CD8+ T cells sorted from blood, taken in a trial of the OX40 agonist ivuxolimab.

In DNA form, the CDR3 reads TGTGCCAGCAGCTTGTCAGCCTACGAGCAGTACTTC. It codes for CASSLSAYEQYF. This chain connects TRBV5-4 to TRBJ2-7, with D unresolved. CDR1 is SGHNT and CDR2 is YYREEE in the germline V gene (reference sequence). V gave up 1 base and J gave up 2 bases, with 4 bases separating them. The length of the CDR3 is 12 residues.